What follows are 16 T cell receptor beta chains derived from one specimen sequenced in a study of T cells expressing NK-cell markers (dated by TCRdb to the early 2020s). Library construction relied on 5' RACE. Sequencing instrument: Illumina HiSeq 2000. After the reads were reprocessed by TCRdb, one entry was made per CDR3 protein sequence, with no DNA. The table for this sample lists 500,000 to 700,000 distinct CDR3 sequences. Clones ranked in the top ten supply approximately 3.5% of the sample. The sequenced sample consisted of blood T cells: a sorted CD56 or NKG2C T cell subset, CD4+ or CD8+ T cells, or bulk PBMC T cells (not recorded which). All receptors derive from a man younger than 30 in good health. Donor details come from another sample of the same person, matched by shared clones.

The chain links TRBV28 to TRBJ2-2. Germline loops: CDR1 MDHEN, CDR2 SYDVKM. The length of the CDR3 is 13 residues. CDR3 protein: CASQPGTTGELFF.

This sequence joins TRBV21-1 and TRBJ2-1. TRBV21-1 is designated a pseudogene. CDR3 size: 13 residues. CDR3 region: CASSKERPNEQFF.

This chain joins TRBV15 and TRBJ2-1; TCRdb proposes TRBD2, but this gene call is untestable without DNA. Per germline, CDR1 LNHNV and CDR2 YYDKDF (reference sequence). The CDR3 runs to 16 residues. CDR3 protein: CATSTTRWAGASEQFF. Full variable domain (remainder filled in from reference TRBV15 and TRBJ2-1): DAMVIQNPRYQVTQFGKPVTLSCSQTLNHNVMYWYQQKSSQAPKLLFHYYDKDFNNEADTPDNFQSRRPNTSFCFLDIRSPGLGDTAMYLCATSTTRWAGASEQFFGPGTRLTVL.

The CDR3 spells CASSDNRFGGSYNEQFF. The chain couples TRBV2 to TRBJ2-1. The length of the CDR3 is 17 residues. Germline CDR1 SNHLY, CDR2 FYNNEI.

V usage is TRBV5-5 and J usage is TRBJ2-2; TCRdb gives TRBD2 as the D gene, but with no DNA this cannot be confirmed. CDR1 SGHKS and CDR2 YYEKEE come from the germline V gene (reference sequence). The CDR3 length is 15 residues. The CDR3 is CASSGAGPDTGELFF. Together with reference TRBV5-5 and TRBJ2-2, the CDR3 gives the full variable domain: DAGVTQSPTHLIKTRGQQVTLRCSPISGHKSVSWYQQVLGQGPQFIFQYYEKEERGRGNFPDRFSARQFPNYSSELNVNALLLGDSALYLCASSGAGPDTGELFFGEGSRLTVL.

The V and J genes are TRBV15 and TRBJ2-1. Germline CDR1 and CDR2: LNHNV and YYDKDF (reference sequence). The CDR3 runs 11 residues. The CDR3 loop reads CATSQTGEQFF.

The V call is TRBV29-1, the J call TRBJ1-2; as DNA is missing, the TRBD1 call by TCRdb cannot be tested. Germline-derived CDR1 and CDR2 are SQVTM and ANQGSEA. This CDR3 has 16 residues. The CDR3 loop reads CSVLRDRVRANYGYTF.

The chain employs TRBV5-1 and TRBJ1-2; the TRBD1 assignment by TCRdb is unverifiable without DNA. Germline CDR1 SGHRS, CDR2 YFSETQ. This CDR3 is 15 amino acids long. This chain's CDR3 is CASSLAGQVNYGYTF.

This chain joins TRBV29-1 and TRBJ2-2; TCRdb lists TRBD2, though no DNA is available to test this call. CDR1 is SQVTM, CDR2 ANQGSEA, per germline. The CDR3 totals 13 residues. The CDR3 sequence: CSVAGGSTGELFF.

The chain combines TRBV6-2 or TRBV6-3 with TRBJ2-7; TCRdb outputs TRBD2, but without DNA this stays unchecked. This CDR3 has 15 amino acids. Germline V lookup: CDR1 MNHEY, CDR2 SVGEGT. The CDR3 reads CASSYPSREVNEQYF.

The chain combines TRBV24-1 with TRBJ2-5; no DNA is available, so the TRBD1 call from TCRdb remains unchecked. This CDR3 has 16 amino acids. The germline V gene encodes CDR1 KGHDR and CDR2 SFDVKD. The CDR3 spells CATSRNTGGAEETQYF.

The rearrangement links TRBV5-6 to TRBJ2-2; absent DNA, TCRdb's TRBD2 call cannot be checked. This CDR3 comprises 16 residues. Germline values: CDR1 SGHDT, CDR2 YYEEEE. The CDR3 loop reads CASIRGGKWRTGELFF.

The genes are TRBV6-2 or TRBV6-3 and TRBJ1-5; checking the TCRdb D call of TRBD1 is not possible without DNA. This CDR3 is 14 amino acids long. Germline V gives CDR1 MNHEY, CDR2 SVGEGT. CDR3 protein: CASSPGNSNQPQHF.

V is TRBV20-1 and J is TRBJ1-1; TCRdb lists TRBD1, though no DNA is available to test this call. CDR1 and CDR2 (germline): DFQATT, SNEGSKA (reference sequence). The CDR3 has 13 amino acids. The CDR3 is CSAGGHLNTEAFF.

The gene calls are TRBV12-3 or TRBV12-4 and TRBJ2-5; TCRdb proposes TRBD2, but this gene call is untestable without DNA. This CDR3 is 14 amino acids long. The CDR3 sequence: CASSYSGRTETQYF.

The chain is built from TRBV30 and TRBJ2-3; the D gene TCRdb calls, TRBD2, cannot be checked with no DNA. Per the germline V gene, CDR1 is GTSNPN and CDR2 is SVGIG (reference sequence). CDR3 length equals 14 residues. The CDR3: CAWSVSAGGDTQYF.